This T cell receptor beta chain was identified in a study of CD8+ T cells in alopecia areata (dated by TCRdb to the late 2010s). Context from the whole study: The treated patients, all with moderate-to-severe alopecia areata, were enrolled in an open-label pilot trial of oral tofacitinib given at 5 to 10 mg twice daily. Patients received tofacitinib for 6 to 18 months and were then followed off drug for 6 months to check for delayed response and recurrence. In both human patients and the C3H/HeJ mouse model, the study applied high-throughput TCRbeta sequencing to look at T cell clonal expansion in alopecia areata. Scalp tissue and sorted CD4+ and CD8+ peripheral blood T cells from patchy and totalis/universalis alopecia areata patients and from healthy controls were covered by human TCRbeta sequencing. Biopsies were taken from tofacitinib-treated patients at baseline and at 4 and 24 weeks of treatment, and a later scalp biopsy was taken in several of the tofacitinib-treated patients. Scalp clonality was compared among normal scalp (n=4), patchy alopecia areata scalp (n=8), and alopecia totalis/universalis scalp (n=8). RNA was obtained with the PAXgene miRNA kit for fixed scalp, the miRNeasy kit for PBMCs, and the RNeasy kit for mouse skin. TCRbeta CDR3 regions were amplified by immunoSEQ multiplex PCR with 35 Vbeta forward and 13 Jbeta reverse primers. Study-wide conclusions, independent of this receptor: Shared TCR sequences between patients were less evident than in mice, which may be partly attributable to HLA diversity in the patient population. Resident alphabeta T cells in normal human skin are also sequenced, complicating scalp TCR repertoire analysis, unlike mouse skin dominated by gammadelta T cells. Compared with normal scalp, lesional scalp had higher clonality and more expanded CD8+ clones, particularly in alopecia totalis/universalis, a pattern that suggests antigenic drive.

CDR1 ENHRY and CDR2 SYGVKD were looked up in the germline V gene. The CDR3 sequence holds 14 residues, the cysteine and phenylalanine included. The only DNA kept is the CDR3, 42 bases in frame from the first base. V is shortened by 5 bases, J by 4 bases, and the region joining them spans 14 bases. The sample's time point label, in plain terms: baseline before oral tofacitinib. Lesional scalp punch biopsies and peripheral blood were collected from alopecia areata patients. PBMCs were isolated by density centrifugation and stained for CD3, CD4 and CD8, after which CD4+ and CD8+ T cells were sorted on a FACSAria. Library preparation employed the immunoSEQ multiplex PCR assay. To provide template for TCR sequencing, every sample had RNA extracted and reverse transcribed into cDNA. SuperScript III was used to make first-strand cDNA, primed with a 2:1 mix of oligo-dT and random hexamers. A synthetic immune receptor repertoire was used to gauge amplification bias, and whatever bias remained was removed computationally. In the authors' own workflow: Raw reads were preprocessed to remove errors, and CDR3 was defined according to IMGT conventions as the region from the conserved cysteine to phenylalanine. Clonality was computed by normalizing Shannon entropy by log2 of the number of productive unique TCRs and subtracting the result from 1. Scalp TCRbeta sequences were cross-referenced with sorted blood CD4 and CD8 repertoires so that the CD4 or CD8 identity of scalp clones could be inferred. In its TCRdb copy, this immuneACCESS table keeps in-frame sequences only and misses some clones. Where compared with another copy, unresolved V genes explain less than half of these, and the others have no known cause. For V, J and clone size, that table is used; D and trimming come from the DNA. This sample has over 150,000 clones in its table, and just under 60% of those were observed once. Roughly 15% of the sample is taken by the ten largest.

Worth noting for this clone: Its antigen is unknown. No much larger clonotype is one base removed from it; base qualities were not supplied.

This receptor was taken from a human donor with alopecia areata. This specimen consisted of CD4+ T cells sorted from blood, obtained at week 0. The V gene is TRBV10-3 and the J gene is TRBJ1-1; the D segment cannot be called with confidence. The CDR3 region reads CAISPDLVLTEAFF. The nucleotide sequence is TGTGCCATCAGTCCGGACCTGGTTCTCACTGAAGCTTTCTTT.